The clone carrying this TCR beta chain has more than one count but fewer than ten. The ends lost 0 bases at V and 8 bases at J; junction bases unmatched: 8. The CDR3 consists of 14 residues. CDR1 GTSNPN and CDR2 SVGIG come from the germline V gene (reference sequence). PCR employed 60 Vbeta and 13 Jbeta primers. Data came from immunoSEQ multiplex PCR; TCRdb stores just in-frame clones and leaves some out. The repertoire holds 140,000 or so clones, around 80% seen once, with over 0.95% in the top ten. The source of the sample is a study of cytomegalovirus exposure and HLA in healthy donors. The sample taken for sequencing was PBMCs. The TCR comes from a female donor in good health and CMV-seronegative. This chain connects TRBV30 to TRBJ2-3, with TRBD1 matching 7 bases. CDR3 DNA: TGTGCCTGGAGTGTAGGGCCCCGACAGGGTACGCAGTATTTT. It codes for CAWSVGPRQGTQYF. Drawing the rest from reference TRBV30 and TRBJ2-3, the complete variable domain is SQTIHQWPATLVQPVGSPLSLECTVEGTSNPNLYWYRQAAGRGLQLLFYSVGIGQISSEVPQNLSASRPQDRQFILSSKKLLLSDSGFYLCAWSVGPRQGTQYFGPGTRLTVL.